Below, 6 T cell receptor beta chains from the same sample are listed, as sequenced in a study of cytomegalovirus exposure and HLA in healthy donors. The study ran its PCR with 60 Vbeta and 13 Jbeta primers. The data were produced by immunoSEQ multiplex PCR, yet TCRdb's version contains in-frame clones alone and is incomplete. Counted here are 210,000 or so clones, 83% occurring once; the ten biggest clones make up 1.3% to 1.5%. What was sequenced was PBMCs. The receptors come from a girl between 5 and 17 years old in good health and CMV-seronegative.

This clone has just one count. The V and J genes are TRBV7-8 and TRBJ1-1; D possibly corresponds to TRBD1 (6 bases). Germline V gives CDR1 SGHVS, CDR2 FQNEAQ. V lost 5 bases and J 1 base, leaving 11 bases between the germline ends. The CDR3 is 14 amino acids. The CDR3 is CASSPQTGNTEAFF. The CDR3 DNA follows: TGTGCCAGCAGCCCCCAGACAGGGAACACTGAAGCTTTCTTT.

This chain connects TRBV5-4 to TRBJ1-1, with D possibly TRBD1 on 5 matching bases. The V gene lost 3 bases and the J gene lost 3 bases, with 9 bases spanning the gap. The CDR3 totals 13 residues. In germline, CDR1 is SGHNT, CDR2 YYREEE (reference sequence). Here the CDR3 reads CASSSDRYTEAFF. The CDR3 DNA reads TGTGCCAGCAGCTCCGACAGATACACTGAAGCTTTCTTT.

The genes are TRBV4-2 and TRBJ1-2; TRBD1 is a possible D gene (6 bases). This CDR3 has 15 amino acids. Germline V gene lookup returns CDR1 LGHNA and CDR2 YNFKEQ. The V gene lost 0 bases and the J gene lost 4 bases, with 12 bases spanning the gap. The CDR3 DNA follows: TGTGCCAGCAGCCAAGACAACAGGGAATCCTATGGCTACACCTTC. This translates into CASSQDNRESYGYTF.

CDR3 residues: CASSLGGGGSNTEAFF. DNA for the CDR3: TGTGCCAGCAGCTTGGGCGGCGGGGGGTCTAACACTGAAGCTTTCTTT. The chain links TRBV7-9 to TRBJ1-1, with D maybe TRBD1 (5 bases). This CDR3 region has 16 residues. The germline V gene encodes CDR1 SEHNR and CDR2 FQNEAQ (reference sequence). V was pared by 3 bases and J by 2 bases, with 16 bases between.

This clone was counted a few times. The rearrangement joins TRBV6-1 to TRBJ1-2; 8 bases are shared with TRBD1. CDR3 length equals 15 residues. Germline CDR1 reads MNHNS; CDR2 reads SASEGT. The V gene end was trimmed by 2 bases and the J gene end by 5 bases; junction bases not matched to a gene: 7. The CDR3 is CASSESWTGLYGYTF. The DNA of the CDR3 is TGTGCCAGCAGTGAATCTTGGACAGGGCTTTATGGCTACACCTTC.

Only one count was recorded for this clone. CDR3 region: CASSQDGTYNEQFF. In DNA, the CDR3 is TGTGCCAGCAGCCAAGACGGGACCTACAATGAGCAGTTCTTC. The J gene is TRBJ2-1, the V gene TRBV4-2; D may be TRBD2 (5 bases). The CDR3 runs to 14 residues. The V end was cut by 0 bases, the J end by 2 bases, with 5 bases between. The germline V gene encodes CDR1 LGHNA and CDR2 YNFKEQ.